Listed below are T cell receptor beta chains from one sample, sequenced in a study of CD8 T cells in Susac syndrome. TCRdb re-derived calls from the immunoSEQ multiplex PCR reads in MiXCR, one entry per CDR3 protein. This table holds 200,000 or so distinct CDR3 sequences, approximately 96% found once. Sequencing was performed on CD4+ T cells from PBMCs. Receptor source: a human donor with Susac syndrome. Each CDR3 is given with its conserved first and last residue. A D gene is named only where the DNA matches it firmly. Clone sizes are given selectively: once, few, many, or a class where the clone is expanded.

clone_size j_call cdr3_length d_call v_call cdr3_aa cdr3_nt
- TRBJ2-3 14 - TRBV12-3/TRBV12-4 CASSRLVSTDTQYF TGTGCCAGCAGTAGACTAGTCAGCACAGATACGCAGTATTTT
- TRBJ2-5 16 TRBD2 TRBV6-2/TRBV6-3 CASSRLGGAYEETQYF TGTGCCAGCAGCCGGCTCGGGGGGGCCTACGAGGAGACCCAGTACTTC
- TRBJ2-1 13 TRBD2 TRBV29-1 CSVGTSGADEQFF TGCAGCGTTGGGACTAGCGGGGCCGATGAGCAGTTCTTC
- TRBJ1-2 10 - TRBV29-1 CSVKGFGYTF TGCAGCGTTAAGGGCTTCGGCTACACCTTC
- TRBJ1-6 16 TRBD1 TRBV29-1 CSVMIRDRVYNSPLHF TGCAGCGTGATGATCCGGGACAGGGTGTATAATTCACCCCTCCACTTT
few TRBJ2-7 14 TRBD2 TRBV4-1 CASSPGTTNYEQYF TGCGCCAGCAGCCCCGGGACTACCAATTACGAGCAGTACTTC
- TRBJ1-2 15 - TRBV20-1 CSARQQRPDNYGYTF TGCAGTGCTAGACAGCAAAGACCTGATAACTATGGCTACACCTTC
- TRBJ2-2 15 TRBD2 TRBV2 CASSEQTSGLGELFF TGTGCCAGCAGTGAACAAACTAGCGGCCTCGGGGAGCTGTTTTTT
- TRBJ2-1 14 - TRBV7-2 CASSLNGLYNEQFF TGTGCCAGCAGCTTAAACGGTCTCTACAATGAGCAGTTCTTC
- TRBJ2-7 14 - TRBV28 CASSSGTPTYEQYF TGTGCCAGCAGTTCCGGGACACCAACCTACGAGCAGTACTTC
few TRBJ2-7 13 - TRBV7-3 CASSTLRGHEQYF TGTGCCAGCAGCACCTTGAGGGGCCACGAGCAGTACTTC
- TRBJ1-2 13 TRBD1 TRBV29-1 CSVGDRVDYGYTF TGCAGCGTTGGGGACAGGGTGGACTATGGCTACACCTTC
- TRBJ1-5 14 - TRBV5-1 CASSLGGVGQPQHF TGCGCCAGCAGCTTGGGAGGGGTAGGACAGCCCCAGCATTTT
- TRBJ1-5 14 - TRBV20-1 CSASQGAGNQPQHF TGCAGTGCTAGCCAGGGAGCGGGCAATCAGCCCCAGCATTTT
- TRBJ2-3 12 - TRBV20-1 CSARGDGYTQYF TGCAGTGCGAGGGGGGATGGCTATACGCAGTATTTT
- TRBJ2-7 15 TRBD2 TRBV7-8 CASSLGLAGLNEQYF TGTGCCAGCAGCTTAGGTCTAGCGGGGTTAAACGAGCAGTACTTC
- TRBJ2-4 13 TRBD2 TRBV19 CASSRLAGNIQYF TGTGCCAGTAGCCGACTAGCAGGAAACATTCAGTACTTC